These 8 T cell receptor beta chains share one sample of origin, sequenced in a study of blood T cell repertoires in COVID-19. Clones were read by immunoSEQ multiplex PCR, and TCRdb kept only the in-frame ones, dropping some. The sample carries about 400,000 clones, 80% to 90% recorded once. The sequencing sample was made of PBMCs or T cells enriched from blood (not recorded which). These TCRs come from a woman aged 50 to 65 who had recovered from COVID-19.

This chain links TRBV6-4 with TRBJ2-1; 9 nucleotides line up with TRBD2. The CDR3 contains 14 residues. V shed 2 bases, J shed 9 bases, and the junction held 5 bases outside the gene matches. CDR1 MRHNA and CDR2 SNTAGT come from the germline V gene. DNA for the CDR3: TGTGCCAGCAGTGACGAGGGACTAGCTACTGAGCAGTTCTTC. This gives the protein CASSDEGLATEQFF.

The chain uses TRBV4-1 and TRBJ1-6; 8 bases fit TRBD1. Germline V CDR1 and CDR2: MGHRA, YSYEKL. This CDR3 is 15 amino acids long. V lost 1 base and J lost 9; bases outside the gene matches: 5. CDR3 coding DNA: TGCGCCAGCAGCCAAGGACAGGGGACAGGTTCACCCCTCCACTTT. Translating it yields CASSQGQGTGSPLHF.

The rearrangement links TRBV20-1 to TRBJ1-2; D not resolved. There are 12 residues in the CDR3. In germline, CDR1 is DFQATT, CDR2 SNEGSKA (reference sequence). Trimming left V 3 bases short and J 8 bases short, with 13 bases between. The chain's CDR3 is CSASKGVEGYTF. CDR3 nucleotides: TGCAGTGCTAGTAAGGGAGTGGAGGGCTACACCTTC.

The J gene is TRBJ1-2, the V gene TRBV7-9; no clear D gene. The V gene lost 1 base and the J gene lost 4 bases, with 7 bases spanning the gap. Germline lookup yields CDR1 SEHNR and CDR2 FQNEAQ (reference sequence). This CDR3 is built from 13 residues. In DNA form, the CDR3 reads TGTGCCAGCAGCTTAGAACAGATCTATGGCTACACCTTC. It encodes CASSLEQIYGYTF.

The chain is built from TRBV5-6 and TRBJ1-3; D uncertain. The CDR3 runs 12 residues. CDR1 SGHDT and CDR2 YYEEEE come from the germline V gene. V lost 4 bases and J 4 bases, leaving 6 bases between the germline ends. The CDR3: CASSLQGNTIYF. In DNA, the CDR3 is TGTGCCAGCAGCCTACAGGGAAACACCATATATTTT.

The chain couples TRBV27 to TRBJ1-5; 10 bases align to TRBD1. The V segment lost 6 bases and the J segment 3 bases; nucleotides outside the gene matches: 5. The CDR3 loop spans 15 amino acids. Per the germline V gene, CDR1 is MNHEY and CDR2 is SMNVEV (reference sequence). The CDR3 spells CASRPGQGVNQPQHF. As DNA, the CDR3 is TGTGCCAGCAGACCCGGACAGGGGGTCAATCAGCCCCAGCATTTT.

The CDR3 DNA sequence: TGTGCCAGCAGCTTAGGGTTGGGGCTTTACACAGATACGCAGTATTTT. Translation: CASSLGLGLYTDTQYF. V is TRBV7-6 and J is TRBJ2-3, with D maybe TRBD1 (5 bases). Germline CDR1 is SGHVS and CDR2 is FNYEAQ. The V end was cut by 1 base, the J end by 2 bases, with 13 bases between. The CDR3 loop spans 16 amino acids.

This clone appeared a single time. This chain connects TRBV14 to TRBJ1-1, with D uncertain. The germline gives CDR1 SGHDN, CDR2 FVKESK. V lost 0 bases and J 10 bases, leaving 12 bases between the germline ends. CDR3 size: 13 residues. The chain's CDR3 is CASSQDLSAVAFF. In nucleotides, the CDR3 is TGTGCCAGCAGCCAAGATTTGTCGGCGGTAGCTTTCTTT. Using reference TRBV14 and TRBJ1-1 for the parts outside the CDR3, the full variable domain is EAGVTQFPSHSVIEKGQTVTLRCDPISGHDNLYWYRRVMGKEIKFLLHFVKESKQDESGMPNNRFLAERTGGTYSTLKVQPAELEDSGVYFCASSQDLSAVAFFGQGTRLTVV.